This section outlines one T cell receptor beta chain sequence together with its context. Its antigen is not identified. Naive CD8 cells, CD45RO-negative and positively selected for CCR7, excluded terminally differentiated effector memory CD45RA+ cells. Data came from immunoSEQ multiplex PCR; TCRdb stores just in-frame clones and leaves some out. The data contain roughly 2 million clones, about 95% of them seen just once; the ten biggest clones take up 1% to 1.3%. The data originate from a study of shared clonotypes between healthy human individuals. Study summary: The donor pool was made up of two women and three men aged 18 to 49. CD4 naive and CD4 memory each took three plates per donor, while CD8 naive took two and CD8 memory one.

Study-level findings and limits: Sampling covered blood only; tissue repertoires likely differ.

This receptor was taken from a man aged 18 to 30 in good health. Source material: naive CD8+ T cells sorted from blood.

CDR3: CAISGTGTIPYEQYF. CDR3 in DNA: TGTGCCATCAGTGGGACCGGGACAATTCCCTACGAGCAGTACTTC. The chain employs TRBV10-3 and TRBJ2-7, with TRBD1 as a possible D gene (6 bases). The germline CDR1 and CDR2 sequences are ENHRY and SYGVKD. V shed 4 bases and J shed 2 bases, with 15 bases lying between them. This CDR3 comprises 15 residues.